This record concerns one T cell receptor beta chain sequence. This clone appeared once. Its antigen has not been determined. Within one base of it there is no much larger clone, and no base qualities were kept. The sample comes from a study of cytomegalovirus exposure and HLA in healthy donors (dated by TCRdb to about 2017). Background on the whole study: According to an earlier analysis of 550 to 750 of the donors, about 190 million T cells yielded roughly 110 million unique TCR beta sequences and less than 300 Gb of sequence data. Roughly 300 gigabases of sequencing data and around 90 million unique TCR sequences made up an early release that covered under 750 HLA-typed donors. Of the approximately 370 genotyped donors, 75% to 85% were placed in the genetic ancestry cluster associated with self-reported Caucasian donors. The aim of the study was to test whether cataloging public T cell receptors could identify signatures of past pathogen exposure. The T cell repertoires of under 750 subjects were profiled by immunosequencing and related to cytomegalovirus serostatus. A separate validation cohort of 100 to 150 different subjects was used in addition to the approximately 670-subject first cohort. The study combined high-throughput TCR immunosequencing, statistical association of individual TCRs with disease status, and machine learning to predict cytomegalovirus infection status. A later analysis re-examined previously published TCR beta repertoires from about 670 donors and added high-resolution HLA genotyping to investigate patterns of TCR occurrence. Rather than drawing on any new phenotypic data, the later analysis identified candidate immune exposures from TCR beta sequences and the way those sequences occurred across donors. An earlier analysis of about 620 of the donors applied high-throughput TCR beta sequencing to assess whether each TCR beta V gene segment acted as functional or pseudogenic. Donor age, sex, ethnicity and CMV serostatus were collected together with the repertoire data. In a later genetic analysis, genome-wide SNP genotypes for 398 of the 666 donors were used, and that subset was treated as a discovery cohort. Every repertoire in the discovery cohort had been generated on one and the same sequencing platform. Both class I and class II loci were covered by HLA typing, at four-digit resolution. The number of typed donors differed by locus: roughly 620-640 for A, B, C, DRB1 and DQB1; some 500 for DQA1; roughly 600 for DPA1; and roughly 490 for DPB1. Five DR-DQ haplotypes were handled as single units for association and clustering, since linkage in the cohort was strong. Across 398 genotyped donors of the cohort, an average of about 240,000 unique TCR beta nucleotide sequences per donor were sequenced, and about a sixth of those sequences were non-productive. Broader findings and caveats from the paper: At a false discovery rate of 0.05, a later analysis linked roughly 17,000 TCR beta sequences to specific HLA alleles. A later genetic analysis reported fewer N-insertions in productive TCRs among donors in an Asian-associated ancestry cluster than the approximately 700-donor mean. Roughly uniform sequencing depth across donors was assumed in presence/absence analyses, although this assumption may not hold. Broadly in line with IMGT annotations, most TCR beta V segments showed up in productive rearrangements about 90% or about 30% of the time in an earlier analysis of 450 to 600 of the donors. The authors suggested that the approach could potentially be extended to other disease states and immunological phenotypes. The study listed 164 TCR beta chains as associated with cytomegalovirus. According to a later analysis, TCR association rates differed among HLA loci, with DRB1 alleles showing the most associated TCRs and HLA-C alleles showing the fewest. According to a later analysis, most CMV-associated TCR beta chains appeared to be HLA-restricted, and the HLA associations seemed to be driven largely by CMV exposure. A further reported finding was that TCR beta sequences accurately predicted the HLA-A and HLA-B alleles for most subjects in the first cohort. In both the original and validation cohorts, the classifier was reported to diagnose cytomegalovirus status with high specificity and sensitivity. Strong co-occurrence of HLA alleles, especially DR and DQ, made assigning TCR associations to individual alleles difficult. Some 15 rarely observed V segments, including chromosome 9 orphons, were excluded from the earlier analysis of several hundred of the donors because counts were too low. Several of the top co-occurrence clusters appeared to be linked to parvovirus B19, influenza, CMV and Epstein-Barr virus, according to a later analysis. Three of the identified cytomegalovirus-associated TCR beta chains were confirmed in vitro to be specific for cytomegalovirus antigens. For the cohort, immune exposure information was limited to CMV serostatus. A cluster of highly shared sequence variants was judged likely to be a technical artifact of the sequencing pipeline. Because HLA typing was missing for some donors at each locus, association tests included only the typed subset. A later genetic analysis associated a missense DCLRE1C variant with V-gene and J-gene trimming of TCR beta chains, and an independent cohort replicated the association. Correlated functional status among segregating V segments might be attributable to linkage disequilibrium, but an unknown experimental factor could not be ruled out. Across donors, most TCR sequences were observed very rarely, whereas some public TCRs were present in many individuals. In this cohort, only TCR beta chains were sequenced, and detectable features were limited by the absence of alpha or paired-chain data. In a later analysis, HLA-associated TCR beta chains were found to be more clonally expanded and to have lower generation probabilities than equally common non-associated chains. Some IMGT-functional V segments, including TRBV6-2 and TRBV6-3, could not be told apart with the 87-base-pair reads, so those segments were excluded.

Via the germline V gene, CDR1 is SGDLS and CDR2 YYNGEE. V sheds 3 bases and J sheds 4 bases, leaving 11 bases between their ends. The CDR3 contains 14 residues, cysteine and phenylalanine counted. Only the CDR3 portion is preserved as DNA: 42 bases, with reading frame beginning at the first base. The cohort was made up of under 800 healthy bone marrow donors. Cohort members were all nominally healthy when sampled, although unrecorded immune exposures were likely present. The donor tested CMV seronegative and was one of the 352 seronegative cohort members. Each donor provided a peripheral blood sample, and peripheral blood mononuclear cells were used for TCR beta sequencing. The Qiagen DNeasy Blood Extraction Kit was used to extract genomic DNA from the blood cell samples. The library was prepared using the immunoSEQ multiplex PCR assay. The multiplex PCR relied on a mix of 60 forward primers for TCR Vbeta segments and 13 reverse primers for TCR Jbeta segments. The CDR3 region of rearranged TCR beta genes was amplified from genomic DNA with a multiplex PCR assay. On the Illumina HiSeq System, the amplified TCR beta libraries were sequenced as 87-base-pair reads. The authors' analysis ran thus. A later analysis tallied 75 million to 85 million unique TCR beta chains across the 666 repertoires, and roughly 11 million of those chains were shared by two or more donors. Raw reads were error-corrected and collapsed into unique sequences by a nearest-neighbor algorithm in which closely related sequences were merged to remove PCR and sequencing errors. To assign V, D and J gene segments, CDR3 sequences were aligned to IMGT reference sequences. For a sequence to be retained, a match of at least six nucleotides was required to both a V gene segment and a J gene segment. A rearrangement counted as productive if the CDR3 had no stop codons and remained in frame with V and J, and every other rearrangement counted as non-productive. Following IMGT convention, CDR3 was defined as the stretch from the second conserved V-encoded cysteine to the conserved J-encoded phenylalanine. Sequences without an unambiguous match to a single V gene segment were excluded from the earlier analysis of 500 to 700 of the donors. In an earlier analysis of 587 of the donors, V segments were called functional above 56.7% productive rearrangements and were called segregating when the between-donor standard deviation exceeded 5%. A statistical classification framework was developed to diagnose cytomegalovirus status using the catalog of TCR beta chain sequences. A later analysis assigned V and J genes by comparing TCR nucleotide sequences with IMGT/GENE-DB human TR gene sequences. The TCRdist pipeline was used in a later analysis to assign CDR3 sequences and most-parsimonious VDJ recombination scenarios. In a later analysis, each TCR beta chain was defined by its CDR3 amino acid sequence together with its V-gene family, and reads lacking a unique V-gene family were excluded. In a later analysis, approximately 590 highly shared, low-generation-probability nucleotide sequences were removed to address suspected cross-contamination and a sequencing artifact. In a later analysis, a clonal expansion index was calculated for each public chain from normalized within-repertoire ranks of inferred template counts. Generation probabilities in a later analysis came from a VDJ recombination model fitted to out-of-frame rearrangements, and those results were checked against IGoR. In a later analysis, hypergeometric tests were used to score TCR-TCR, TCR-HLA and TCR-CMV co-occurrence, with a repertoire-size bias correction applied to TCR pairs. In a later analysis, false discovery rates were estimated by permuting HLA or CMV assignments 20 times. A later analysis grouped co-occurring TCRs with DBSCAN, adding TCRdist sequence similarity when clustering within HLA-allele-positive subsets. For co-occurrence clustering, repertoires with fewer than 30,000 or more than 120,000 public chains were excluded, along with a handful of repertoires with anomalous nucleotide sharing. Drawn from immuneACCESS, this table holds only the in-frame rearrangements with V and J called that TCRdb kept. Clones are partly lost; checked studies trace under half to an unresolved V gene and leave the rest unexplained. That table furnishes V, J and clone size, whereas the DNA furnished D and trimming. Across this sample there are 200,000 or so clones, with about four fifths seen only once. Around 0.27% of the sample is in the top ten clones.

The chain is encoded by TRBV9 joined to TRBJ1-5, with a tentative D gene TRBD1 over 5 matching bases. The TCR comes from a boy aged 10-17 years in good health and CMV-seronegative. Sequenced: PBMCs. The DNA is TGTGCCAGCAGCGAGGGGTGGGTGAATCAGCCCCAGCATTTT. Translated, this is CASSEGWVNQPQHF. Supplemented by the reference TRBV9 and TRBJ1-5 proteins around the CDR3, the complete variable domain is DSGVTQTPKHLITATGQRVTLRCSPRSGDLSVYWYQQSLDQGLQFLIQYYNGEERAKGNILERFSAQQFPDLHSELNLSSLELGDSALYFCASSEGWVNQPQHFGDGTRLSIL.